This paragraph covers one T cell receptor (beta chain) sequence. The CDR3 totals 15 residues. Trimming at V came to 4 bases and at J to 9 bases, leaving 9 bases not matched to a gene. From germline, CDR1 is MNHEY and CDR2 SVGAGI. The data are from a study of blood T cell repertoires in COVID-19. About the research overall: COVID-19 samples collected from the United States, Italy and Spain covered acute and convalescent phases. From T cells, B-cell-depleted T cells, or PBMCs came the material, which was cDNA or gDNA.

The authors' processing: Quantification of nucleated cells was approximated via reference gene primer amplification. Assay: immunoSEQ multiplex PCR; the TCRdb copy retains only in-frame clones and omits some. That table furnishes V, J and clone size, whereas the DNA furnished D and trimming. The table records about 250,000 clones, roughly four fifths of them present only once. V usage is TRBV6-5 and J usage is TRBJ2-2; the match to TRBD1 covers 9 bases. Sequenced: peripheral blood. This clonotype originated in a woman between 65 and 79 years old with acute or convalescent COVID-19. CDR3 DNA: TGTGCCAGCAGTTCCGGGACAGGGATTTTTAGGGAGCTGTTTTTT. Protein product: CASSSGTGIFRELFF.